These T cell receptor beta chains were read from a single sample in a study of neoadjuvant anti-PD-1 for oral cavity cancer. Data came from immunoSEQ multiplex PCR; TCRdb stores just in-frame clones and leaves some out. The sample has more than 13,000 clones; roughly 80% are singletons. Sequences were derived from PBMCs, sampled after nivolumab (anti-PD-1) treatment. These receptors came from a person aged 35 to 85 with oral cavity squamous cell carcinoma. The CDR3 runs from the conserved cysteine through the conserved F or W. Each record gives: CDR3 length, V gene, J gene, D gene, clone size, CDR3 protein, CDR3 DNA. A D gene is named only where the DNA matches it firmly. Clone size is stated in some rows and not others, as once, few, many or a class when expanded.

>16|TRBV5-1|TRBJ2-5|-|-
CASSRTGAGVGETQYF
TGCGCCAGCAGTCGCACTGGGGCAGGGGTGGGCGAGACCCAGTACTTC
>14|TRBV28|TRBJ2-7|-|-
CASSSGSETYEQYF
TGTGCCAGCAGTTCCGGGTCAGAAACCTACGAGCAGTACTTC
>17|TRBV4-2|TRBJ2-1|-|large
CASSQDLLAFIYNEQFF
TGTGCCAGCAGCCAAGATTTGCTAGCCTTCATTTACAATGAGCAGTTCTTC
>14|TRBV30|TRBJ2-2|TRBD1|-
CASPGQGNTGELFF
TGTGCCTCCCCTGGACAGGGGAACACCGGGGAGCTGTTTTTT
>12|TRBV29-1|TRBJ2-1|-|-
CSVEVLRNEQFF
TGCAGCGTTGAGGTCTTAAGGAATGAGCAGTTCTTC
>19|TRBV5-1|TRBJ2-1|TRBD2|-
CASSQNLIAGGPPYNEQFF
TGCGCCAGCAGCCAGAACCTTATAGCGGGAGGGCCCCCCTACAATGAGCAGTTCTTC
>16|TRBV5-1|TRBJ2-1|TRBD2|-
CASSPSSGRVHNEQFF
TGCGCCAGCAGCCCCAGCAGCGGGAGGGTCCACAATGAGCAGTTCTTC
>14|TRBV7-9|TRBJ2-3|-|once
CASSLITYTDTQYF
TGTGCCAGCAGCTTAATAACATACACAGATACGCAGTATTTT
>17|TRBV28|TRBJ2-4|TRBD2|-
CASARASGGAWGYIQYF
TGTGCCAGCGCGAGGGCTAGCGGGGGGGCTTGGGGCTACATTCAGTACTTC
>14|TRBV5-1|TRBJ2-3|TRBD2|-
CASREREGPDTQYF
TGCGCCAGCAGGGAGCGGGAGGGCCCCGATACGCAGTATTTT
>15|TRBV5-1|TRBJ2-3|-|-
CASSSIPESTDTQYF
TGCGCCAGCAGTTCTATACCAGAGAGCACAGATACGCAGTATTTT
>16|TRBV11-3|TRBJ1-5|-|few
CASSLDWNQPIQPQHF
TGTGCCAGCAGCTTAGATTGGAACCAACCAATTCAGCCCCAGCATTTT
>15|TRBV5-1|TRBJ2-1|TRBD1|-
CASSLGTGGYNEQFF
TGCGCCAGCAGCTTGGGAACAGGGGGCTACAATGAGCAGTTCTTC
>14|TRBV7-6|TRBJ2-7|TRBD2|few
CASSQKTSSYEQYF
TGTGCCAGCAGCCAAAAGACTAGCAGCTACGAGCAGTACTTC